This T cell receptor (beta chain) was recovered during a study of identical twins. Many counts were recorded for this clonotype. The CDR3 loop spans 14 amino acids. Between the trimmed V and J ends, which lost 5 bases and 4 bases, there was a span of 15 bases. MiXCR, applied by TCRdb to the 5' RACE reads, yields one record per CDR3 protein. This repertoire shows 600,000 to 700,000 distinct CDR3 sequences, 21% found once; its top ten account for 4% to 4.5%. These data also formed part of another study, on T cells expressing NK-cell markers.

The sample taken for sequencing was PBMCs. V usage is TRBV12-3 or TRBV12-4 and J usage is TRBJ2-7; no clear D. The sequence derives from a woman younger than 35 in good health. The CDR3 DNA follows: TGTGCCAGCAGTACCACACAGCCCACTTACGAGCAGTACTTC. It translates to CASSTTQPTYEQYF.